Sequencing of this TCR beta chain was carried out in a study of naive and memory T cell subsets. An equimolar mix of two oligonucleotides served as the beta constant-region primer for TRBC1 and TRBC2. TCRdb used MiXCR to reprocess the UMI-ligation and nested PCR reads, holding one entry per CDR3 protein. The data show 84,000 or so distinct CDR3 sequences, about 6.5% seen once. Trimming cost V 4 bases and J 0 bases; bases outside gene matches: 3. In germline, CDR1 is GTSNPN, CDR2 SVGIG (reference sequence). The CDR3 spans 14 residues. Material for sequencing was central memory CD4+ T cells from blood. V is TRBV30 and J is TRBJ2-1; 7 bases are shared with TRBD2. This sequence originates from a human donor in good health. The chain's CDR3 is CAWTRGSSYNEQFF. DNA of the CDR3: TGTGCCTGGACGCGGGGGAGCTCCTACAATGAGCAGTTCTTC.